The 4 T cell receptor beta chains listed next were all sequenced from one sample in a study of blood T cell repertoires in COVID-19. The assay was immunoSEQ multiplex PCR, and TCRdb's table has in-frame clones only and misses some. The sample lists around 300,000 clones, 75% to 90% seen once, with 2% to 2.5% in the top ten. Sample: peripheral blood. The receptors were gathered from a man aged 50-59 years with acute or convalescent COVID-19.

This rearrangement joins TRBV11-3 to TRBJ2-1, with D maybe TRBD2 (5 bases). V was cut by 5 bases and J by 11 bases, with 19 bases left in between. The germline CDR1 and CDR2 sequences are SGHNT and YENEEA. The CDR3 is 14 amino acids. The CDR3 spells CASSPGSDGWKQFF. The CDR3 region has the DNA TGTGCCAGCAGCCCCGGTAGCGACGGATGGAAGCAGTTCTTC. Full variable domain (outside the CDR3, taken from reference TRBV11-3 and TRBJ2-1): EAGVVQSPRYKIIEKKQPVAFWCNPISGHNTLYWYLQNLGQGPELLIRYENEEAVDDSQLPKDRFSAERLKGVDSTLKIQPAELGDSAVYLCASSPGSDGWKQFFGPGTRLTVL.

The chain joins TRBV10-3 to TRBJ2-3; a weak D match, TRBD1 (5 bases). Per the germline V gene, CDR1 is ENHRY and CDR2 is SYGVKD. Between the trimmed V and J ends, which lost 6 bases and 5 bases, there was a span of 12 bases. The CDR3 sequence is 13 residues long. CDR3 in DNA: TGTGCCATCAGGGGGCCTGACAGAGATACGCAGTATTTT. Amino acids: CAIRGPDRDTQYF.

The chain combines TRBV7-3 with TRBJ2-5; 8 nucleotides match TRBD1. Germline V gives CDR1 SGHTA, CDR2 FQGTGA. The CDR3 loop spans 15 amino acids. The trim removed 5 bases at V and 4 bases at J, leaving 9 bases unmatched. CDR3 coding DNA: TGTGCCAGCAGCGAACTTGGACAGGGTCGAGAGACCCAGTACTTC. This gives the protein CASSELGQGRETQYF.

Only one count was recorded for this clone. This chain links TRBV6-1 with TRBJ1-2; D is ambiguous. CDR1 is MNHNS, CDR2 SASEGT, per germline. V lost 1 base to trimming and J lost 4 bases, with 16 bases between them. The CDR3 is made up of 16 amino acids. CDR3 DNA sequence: TGTGCCAGCAGTGAAGGGCCCGGGCAGGAGGCCTATGGCTACACCTTC. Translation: CASSEGPGQEAYGYTF.